The 10 T cell receptor beta chains below were found in one sample sequenced in a study of tumor-infiltrating lymphocytes in primary liver carcinoma. Making TCR beta cDNA involved around 500 ng total RNA and a constant-region primer. For TCR beta, libraries were produced by three nested multiplex PCR rounds using slightly modified ARM-PCR. Use of TRBV1-TRBV30 forward primers with a C-beta reverse primer characterized the first two PCR rounds, which lasted nine to eleven cycles each. TCRdb re-derived calls from the multiplex PCR reads in MiXCR, one entry per CDR3 protein. The table has about 50,000 distinct CDR3 sequences, about 80% seen once. Without any cell sorting, about 20-32 mg of bulk tissue yielded co-extracted RNA and DNA. Material: liver tumor tissue from sampling region 5. The subset denotes: tumor region T5, tumor centre. These receptor sequences come from a middle-aged man with primary liver carcinoma and hepatitis B virus infection.

Points on this clonotype: Mismatch with germline at one junction end may stem from a read error. This chain uses TRBV11-1 with TRBJ2-7, with a weak D call TRBD1 (6 bases). Germline V gene lookup returns CDR1 SGHAT and CDR2 FQDESV (reference sequence). The CDR3 has 13 amino acids. The CDR3: CASRGMRSYEQYF. In DNA form, the CDR3 reads TGTGCCAGTAGGGGGATGCGATCCTACGAACAGTACTTC. Drawing the rest from reference TRBV11-1 and TRBJ2-7, the complete variable domain is EAEVAQSPRYKITEKSQAVAFWCDPISGHATLYWYRQILGQGPELLVQFQDESVVDDSQLPKDRFSAERLKGVDSTLKIQPAELGDSAMYLCASRGMRSYEQYFGPGTRLTVT.

With regard to this clonotype: The junction differs from germline at one of its ends, possibly a read error. This chain links TRBV6-1 with TRBJ1-5, with 10 bases fitting TRBD1. The germline V gene has CDR1 MNHNS and CDR2 SASEGT. CDR3 length equals 15 residues. The DNA of the CDR3 is TGTGCAAGCAGTGATCCGGGACAGGGGAATCAGCGCCAGCATTTC. It is translated as CASSDPGQGNQRQHF.

Details on this clonotype: A junction end diverges from the germline sequence, so it may reflect a read error. CDR3 loop: CASSMGGDRGISLTRANVLTF. In nucleotides, the CDR3 is TGTGCCAGCAGCATGGGGGGAGACAGGGGCATTTCCCTCACTAGGGCCAATGTCCTGACTTTC. The chain is built from TRBV11-2 and TRBJ2-6; 8 positions agree with TRBD1. Germline-derived CDR1 and CDR2 are SGHAT and FQNNGV. The CDR3 is 21 residues long.

This chain joins TRBV6-2 or TRBV6-3 and TRBJ2-1, with D possibly matching TRBD1 (5 bases). Looked up from germline, CDR1 is MNHEY and CDR2 is SVGEGT. The V end lost 5 bases, the J end lost 8 bases, and 16 bases lay between the germline ends. The CDR3 totals 14 residues. As DNA, the CDR3 is TGTGCCAGCAGTAACGCTACAGGATCTGATGAGCAGTTCTTC. Its protein is CASSNATGSDEQFF.

Regarding this clonotype: It may be a read error: a sequence one base away is much more abundant. The rearrangement uses TRBV18 and TRBJ2-7; D not certain. Germline V CDR1 and CDR2: KGHSH, LQKENI. The CDR3 length is 12 residues. The DNA of the CDR3 is TGTACCAGCTCAGTCGATTCCGTCGAGCAGTACTTC. It translates to CTSSVDSVEQYF.

On this clonotype: A read error may account for a junction end that differs from germline. The chain has TRBV5-1 and TRBJ1-5, with D possibly matching TRBD1 (6 bases). The V gene's germline CDR1 is SGHRS and CDR2 YFSETQ. This CDR3 spans 15 amino acids. The DNA for the CDR3 is TGCGCCAGCAGCTTAGGGGGGACTAGCAATCAGCCCCGGCATTTT. It encodes CASSLGGTSNQPRHF.

About this clonotype itself: The CDR3 carries no conserved terminal phenylalanine or tryptophan, so it likely arises from a read error. J is TRBJ2-3 and V is TRBV11-3, with D possibly called TRBD1 or TRBD2 (6 bases each). The germline V gene encodes CDR1 SGHNT and CDR2 YENEEA. This CDR3 contains 15 residues. Trimming took 11 bases from V and 1 from J, leaving 19 bases between them. CDR3 DNA: TGTGCCGGAAGTCCCGGAGGGGGAGGCACAGATACGCAGTATTCT. It translates to CAGSPGGGGTDTQYS.

As for this clonotype: Germline and junction disagree at one end, which may indicate a read error. J is TRBJ2-1 and V is TRBV4-2; no reliable D call. The V gene's germline CDR1 is LGHNA and CDR2 YNFKEQ. The CDR3 length is 15 residues. CDR3 nucleotide sequence: TGTACCAGCAGCCAAGGCTTCCAAACCATCAATGAACAGTTCTTC. Translation: CTSSQGFQTINEQFF.

This clonotype was found once. V is TRBV12-3 or TRBV12-4 and J is TRBJ1-1, with 7 positions matching TRBD1. The length of the CDR3 is 14 residues. V lost 10 bases, J lost 4 bases, and 12 bases stayed unmatched. The CDR3 nucleotides read TGTGCCAACGGTTTTGGACAGGACGGCACTGAAGCTTTCTTT. Amino acid sequence: CANGFGQDGTEAFF.

A note on this clonotype: A junction end diverges from the germline sequence, so it may reflect a read error. This rearrangement joins TRBV5-1 to TRBJ2-3; the match to TRBD1 covers 9 bases. Germline CDR1 reads SGHRS; CDR2 reads YFSETQ. The CDR3 contains 14 residues. DNA for the CDR3: TGCACCAGTAGCTTGGGACAGGGCTCAGATACGCAGTATTTT. Protein: CTSSLGQGSDTQYF.